A selection of T cell receptor beta chains follows, all from one sample in a study of T cell responses to AZD1222 COVID-19 vaccine. Assay: immunoSEQ multiplex PCR; the TCRdb copy retains only in-frame clones and omits some. The sample consists of about 44,000 clones, less than 85% of them appearing once. The source material was peripheral blood, sampled on day 0 of AZD1222 vaccination. The origin of the receptors is an adult in good health. CDR3s include the opening cysteine and the closing phenylalanine or tryptophan. A D gene is named only where the DNA matches it firmly. Where a row states a size, it is once, few, many or the class of an expanded clone; other rows omit it.

CDR3aa: CASSYPGLAGYEQYF
CDR3nt: TGTGCCAGCAGTTACCCGGGACTAGCGGGGTACGAGCAGTACTTC
v_gene: TRBV6-6
abundance: .
d_gene: TRBD2
j_gene: TRBJ2-7

CDR3aa: CATSEGDQPQHF
CDR3nt: TGTGCCACCAGTGAGGGGGATCAGCCCCAGCATTTT
v_gene: TRBV24-1
abundance: .
d_gene: .
j_gene: TRBJ1-5

CDR3aa: CASGLAPGVTDTQYF
CDR3nt: TGTGCTAGTGGTTTAGCTCCCGGGGTCACAGATACGCAGTATTTT
v_gene: TRBV12-5
abundance: .
d_gene: .
j_gene: TRBJ2-3

CDR3aa: CSVQGVGANVLTF
CDR3nt: TGCAGCGTTCAGGGAGTTGGGGCCAACGTCCTGACTTTC
v_gene: TRBV29-1
abundance: .
d_gene: .
j_gene: TRBJ2-6

CDR3aa: CASSGLARPQHF
CDR3nt: TGTGCCAGCAGTGGGCTGGCGAGGCCCCAGCATTTT
v_gene: TRBV2
abundance: once
d_gene: .
j_gene: TRBJ1-5

CDR3aa: CASSLAGVGHEQYF
CDR3nt: TGTGCCAGCAGCTTAGCGGGGGTCGGCCACGAGCAGTACTTC
v_gene: TRBV7-9
abundance: .
d_gene: .
j_gene: TRBJ2-7

CDR3aa: CASSVGTENIQYF
CDR3nt: TGCGCCAGCAGCGTAGGGACGGAAAACATTCAGTACTTC
v_gene: TRBV5-1
abundance: few
d_gene: .
j_gene: TRBJ2-4

CDR3aa: CASSSAGVRGGELFF
CDR3nt: TGTGCCAGTAGCTCCGCGGGGGTGCGCGGCGGGGAGCTGTTTTTT
v_gene: TRBV19
abundance: .
d_gene: TRBD2
j_gene: TRBJ2-2

CDR3aa: CASSQDPPSGGYNEQFF
CDR3nt: TGTGCCAGCAGCCAAGATCCCCCAAGCGGAGGGTACAATGAGCAGTTCTTC
v_gene: TRBV4-2
abundance: .
d_gene: .
j_gene: TRBJ2-1

CDR3aa: CASSSGYRVLYYGYTF
CDR3nt: TGTGCCAGCAGCTCCGGGTACAGGGTACTCTACTATGGCTACACCTTC
v_gene: TRBV5-6
abundance: .
d_gene: .
j_gene: TRBJ1-2

CDR3aa: CAISESPGRGNTEAFF
CDR3nt: TGTGCCATCAGTGAGTCGCCCGGCAGGGGGAACACTGAAGCTTTCTTT
v_gene: TRBV10-3
abundance: once
d_gene: .
j_gene: TRBJ1-1

CDR3aa: CASSQAGGPANTEAFF
CDR3nt: TGTGCCAGCAGCCAGGCGGGTGGGCCAGCGAACACTGAAGCTTTCTTT
v_gene: TRBV4-2
abundance: .
d_gene: .
j_gene: TRBJ1-1

CDR3aa: CASSLGGQGYEQYF
CDR3nt: TGTGCCAGCAGTTTAGGGGGACAGGGCTACGAGCAGTACTTC
v_gene: TRBV28
abundance: .
d_gene: TRBD1
j_gene: TRBJ2-7

CDR3aa: CASSLPLQPQHF
CDR3nt: TGTGCCAGTAGTCTCCCCCTTCAGCCCCAGCATTTT
v_gene: TRBV19
abundance: few
d_gene: .
j_gene: TRBJ1-5